The clone carrying this T cell receptor (beta chain) was counted at least ten times. The antigen is unknown. Amplified TCR beta CDR3 regions derived from RNA transcripts. First-round RT-PCR of the TCR CDR3 relied on the HTBI primer set. A single record per CDR3 protein comes from TCRdb applying MiXCR to the multiplex PCR reads. The table has 600,000 or so distinct CDR3 sequences, 15% to 20% seen once; the top ten hold 3% to 4.5%. The study enrolled patients aged 18 to 65 with newly diagnosed hyperthyroidism of under 2 months' duration. The data were obtained in a study of T cells in Graves' hyperthyroidism and ophthalmopathy. The overall study: Peripheral blood draws took place at initial diagnosis, ahead of any treatment. Whole-study results and caveats: Blood also carried most thyroid clonotypes expanded above 0.001.

The receptor was derived from a woman aged 30 to 39 with Graves' hyperthyroidism. The material sequenced was blood.

The chain's CDR3 is CASSLRAGWGYTF. The CDR3 DNA sequence: TGTGCCAGCAGTTTAAGGGCAGGATGGGGCTACACCTTC. The J gene is TRBJ1-2, the V gene TRBV28; unclear D gene. V lost 2 bases to trimming and J lost 8 bases, with 12 bases between them. CDR1 and CDR2 from the germline V gene are MDHEN and SYDVKM. CDR3 size: 13 residues.